The 29 T cell receptor beta chains listed next were all sequenced from one sample in a study of memory CD4+ T cells and cytomegalovirus serostatus (dated by TCRdb to between 2018 and 2021). Libraries were constructed by the immunoSEQ multiplex PCR assay. Held by TCRdb, this immuneACCESS table contains in-frame sequences only and omits some clones. Under half of the omission traces to an unresolved V gene where checked; the cause of the rest is unknown. This sample is represented by about 43,000 clones; roughly 73% of them were singletons. In total, the top ten clones hold 0.61% of the sample. Single viable CD3+CD4+CD8-CD45RO+ cells were sorted as memory CD4+ T cells on a FACSAria II. The sequencing sample was made of memory CD4+ T cells from blood. The receptors come from an adult in good health and CMV-seronegative.

The V gene is TRBV6-1, the J gene TRBJ2-7; D is undetermined. Germline CDR1 is MNHNS and CDR2 is SASEGT. The CDR3 totals 13 residues. V was shortened by 5 bases and J by 2 bases, with 10 bases between the two germline ends. The CDR3 protein is CASSRSSTYEQYF. In DNA, the CDR3 is TGTGCCAGCAGTCGCAGCTCCACCTACGAGCAGTACTTC.

The table lists this clone with a count of one. The CDR3: CASSQDKGSGGNTIYF. CDR3 DNA sequence: TGCGCCAGCAGCCAAGACAAGGGATCTGGTGGAAACACCATATATTTT. The rearrangement links TRBV4-3 to TRBJ1-3; no clear D gene. Trimming took off 0 bases at V and 3 bases at J, with 12 bases between the two ends. Per germline, CDR1 LGHNA and CDR2 YSLEER. The CDR3 is 16 amino acids.

This clone occurred once. The rearrangement joins TRBV4-1 to TRBJ1-1; possibly TRBD1 for D (6 bases). The V gene lost 1 base and the J gene lost 0 bases, with 12 bases spanning the gap. Germline loops: CDR1 MGHRA, CDR2 YSYEKL. There are 16 residues in the CDR3. DNA for the CDR3: TGCGCCAGCAGCCAAGTTATTACAGGGATGAACACTGAAGCTTTCTTT. The encoded protein is CASSQVITGMNTEAFF.

This chain joins TRBV15 and TRBJ2-7, with a weak D call TRBD1 (6 bases). Deletions cut 8 bases from V and 1 base from J, with 12 bases between. The V gene's germline CDR1 is LNHNV and CDR2 YYDKDF (reference sequence). The CDR3 covers 13 residues. Here the CDR3 reads CATSRDTSYEQYF. The CDR3, as DNA: TGTGCCACCTCAAGGGACACTTCCTACGAGCAGTACTTC.

This sequence joins TRBV19 and TRBJ1-3; a possible D gene is TRBD1 (6 bases). Germline V gene lookup returns CDR1 LNHDA and CDR2 SQIVND (reference sequence). The CDR3 spans 15 residues. The ends were cut back, 7 bases at V and 0 bases at J, with 13 bases in the middle. The CDR3 here is CASKRGQISGNTIYF. CDR3 nucleotides: TGTGCCAGTAAAAGGGGACAAATCTCTGGAAACACCATATATTTT.

This chain connects TRBV4-2 to TRBJ2-5; TRBD2 matches 7 bases. The CDR3 loop spans 15 amino acids. Germline CDR1 LGHNA, CDR2 YNFKEQ. V shed 3 bases and J 0 bases; nucleotides not matched to a gene: 4. CDR3 bases: TGTGCCAGCAGCCAGGGCCGGGGGGACCAAGAGACCCAGTACTTC. This gives the protein CASSQGRGDQETQYF.

The chain couples TRBV9 to TRBJ2-1; possibly TRBD2 for D (6 bases). V was trimmed by 4 bases and J by 6 bases, leaving 14 bases between them. Germline values: CDR1 SGDLS, CDR2 YYNGEE. CDR3 length: 14 residues. CDR3: CASSSGLAPNEQFF. CDR3 DNA sequence: TGTGCCAGCAGCTCGGGACTCGCACCCAATGAGCAGTTCTTC.

The chain combines TRBV2 with TRBJ2-5, with 10 bases lining up with TRBD1. V trimming: 8 bases; J trimming: 2 bases; junction bases outside the gene matches: 8. CDR3 size: 15 residues. In germline, CDR1 is SNHLY, CDR2 FYNNEI. DNA of the CDR3: TGTGCCAGCCGGAGGGACAGGGGCGAGCAAGAGACCCAGTACTTC. Protein product: CASRRDRGEQETQYF. Filled out from reference TRBV2 and TRBJ2-5, the complete variable domain reads EPEVTQTPSHQVTQMGQEVILRCVPISNHLYFYWYRQILGQKVEFLVSFYNNEISEKSEIFDDQFSVERPDGSNFTLKIRSTKLEDSAMYFCASRRDRGEQETQYFGPGTRLLVL.

Only a few counts were recorded for this clone. The chain is built from TRBV5-6 and TRBJ1-6; 7 bases match TRBD1. The CDR3 spans 16 residues. J lost 8 bases, V lost 7 bases, and 15 bases had no gene match. Germline CDR1 and CDR2: SGHDT and YYEEEE. The CDR3 DNA is TGTGCCAGCGCACCATCAAACAGGGGAAATGATTCACCCCTCCACTTT. Amino acids: CASAPSNRGNDSPLHF.

The J gene is TRBJ1-1, the V gene TRBV6-6; D is unresolved. Germline V lookup: CDR1 MNHNY, CDR2 SVGAGI (reference sequence). Trimming removed 6 bases at V and 0 bases at J, with 5 bases between. The length of the CDR3 is 12 residues. The DNA of the CDR3 is TGTGCCAGCAGGTACATGAACACTGAAGCTTTCTTT. Translated: CASRYMNTEAFF.

The V and J genes are TRBV5-5 and TRBJ1-1; the D gene is possibly TRBD1 (6 bases). Germline V gene lookup returns CDR1 SGHKS and CDR2 YYEKEE (reference sequence). Trimming removed 4 bases at V and 0 bases at J, with 7 bases between. CDR3 length equals 13 residues. The CDR3 sequence is CASSRTVNTEAFF. In DNA, the CDR3 is TGTGCCAGCAGCCGGACAGTGAACACTGAAGCTTTCTTT.

The J gene is TRBJ1-2, the V gene TRBV11-2, with a tentative D call TRBD1 (5 bases). Trimming removed 0 bases from V and 4 bases from J, with 9 bases in between. CDR3 length: 14 amino acids. Germline values: CDR1 SGHAT, CDR2 FQNNGV. DNA for the CDR3: TGTGCCAGCAGCTTAGAAGGGGCGAGCTATGGCTACACCTTC. Translated: CASSLEGASYGYTF.

This clone is classed as medium-sized. V gene TRBV7-8 combines with J gene TRBJ1-1, with TRBD1 matching 8 bases. The ends lost 5 bases at V and 0 bases at J; junction bases unmatched: 5. This CDR3 spans 15 amino acids. Germline CDR1 SGHVS, CDR2 FQNEAQ. The CDR3 loop reads CASSSGQGVNTEAFF. In nucleotides, the CDR3 is TGTGCCAGCAGCAGCGGACAGGGAGTGAACACTGAAGCTTTCTTT. Complete variable domain (other parts from reference TRBV7-8 and TRBJ1-1): GAGVSQSPRYKVAKRGQDVALRCDPISGHVSLFWYQQALGQGPEFLTYFQNEAQLDKSGLPSDRFFAERPEGSVSTLKIQRTQQEDSAVYLCASSSGQGVNTEAFFGQGTRLTVV.

The genes are TRBV7-2 and TRBJ1-3; D not certain. Germline V CDR1 and CDR2: SGHTA, FQGNSA. V shed 2 bases and J shed 4 bases, with 24 bases lying between them. This CDR3 region has 19 residues. In DNA, the CDR3 is TGTGCCAGCAGCTTATACGGGCTGTTTGGGCGACTGAACGGAAACACCATATATTTT. Encoded protein: CASSLYGLFGRLNGNTIYF.

This clone was detected a few times. The V and J genes are TRBV7-2 and TRBJ2-3; weak D call: TRBD1 (8 bases). CDR3 length: 16 amino acids. Trimming stripped 5 bases from V and 1 base from J, with 16 bases between. Germline CDR1 reads SGHTA; CDR2 reads FQGNSA. The chain's CDR3 is CASSPRTGRGTDTQYF. The CDR3 DNA reads as TGTGCCAGCAGCCCAAGGACAGGGAGGGGCACAGATACGCAGTATTTT.

J is TRBJ2-3 and V is TRBV28; weak D call: TRBD1 (6 bases). This CDR3 is built from 15 residues. Between the trimmed V and J ends, which lost 4 bases and 2 bases, there was a span of 13 bases. Germline V gene data show CDR1 as MDHEN and CDR2 as SYDVKM. The CDR3 region is CASSSQGSHTDTQYF. As DNA, the CDR3 is TGTGCCAGCAGTTCCCAGGGGTCCCACACAGATACGCAGTATTTT. Complete variable domain (other parts from reference TRBV28 and TRBJ2-3): DVKVTQSSRYLVKRTGEKVFLECVQDMDHENMFWYRQDPGLGLRLIYFSYDVKMKEKGDIPEGYSVSREKKERFSLILESASTNQTSMYLCASSSQGSHTDTQYFGPGTRLTVL.

The V call is TRBV5-1, the J call TRBJ1-4; 8 nucleotides match TRBD1. Trimming at V came to 4 bases and at J to 4 bases, leaving 18 bases not matched to a gene. Germline V gene data show CDR1 as SGHRS and CDR2 as YFSETQ. The CDR3 totals 19 residues. CDR3 sequence (DNA): TGCGCCAGCAGCCGGTCCCATTCAGGGGGCGCAGGTCTTAATGAAAAACTGTTTTTT. Translated, it gives CASSRSHSGGAGLNEKLFF.

CDR3 nucleotides: TGTGCCAGCAGCTTATTACCCGACAGGGTTTATGGCTACACCTTC. This translates into CASSLLPDRVYGYTF. The chain combines TRBV7-3 with TRBJ1-2; TRBD1 matches at 7 bases. The CDR3 is 15 amino acids. Germline V lookup: CDR1 SGHTA, CDR2 FQGTGA. Germline trimming cut 2 bases from V and 5 bases from J; bases unmatched to any gene: 8.

V usage is TRBV15 and J usage is TRBJ1-6; D unresolved. CDR1 LNHNV and CDR2 YYDKDF come from the germline V gene (reference sequence). Trimming took 0 bases from V and 11 from J, leaving 17 bases between them. The CDR3 is 16 residues long. For the CDR3, the DNA is TGTGCCACCAGCAGAGATCTTAGCACGAACGGGGCACCCCTCCACTTT. Translating it yields CATSRDLSTNGAPLHF.

The chain uses TRBV2 and TRBJ1-5; 8 nucleotides match TRBD1. CDR3 size: 13 residues. The junction had 4 bases not matched to a gene; V was cut back by 6 bases and J by 6 bases. Germline V gene sequence: CDR1 SNHLY, CDR2 FYNNEI. The CDR3 is CASRYRGGQPQHF. The CDR3 DNA sequence: TGTGCCAGCAGATACAGGGGGGGTCAGCCCCAGCATTTT.

This chain links TRBV18 with TRBJ2-1; 13 bases line up with TRBD2. CDR3 length: 17 amino acids. Germline V gene lookup returns CDR1 KGHSH and CDR2 LQKENI. Trimming cost V 3 bases and J 7 bases; bases outside gene matches: 9. The CDR3 spells CASSPITSGGVGNEQFF. DNA of the CDR3: TGTGCCAGCTCACCGATCACTAGCGGGGGGGTAGGGAATGAGCAGTTCTTC.

This chain joins TRBV23-1 and TRBJ2-7, with 7 bases fitting TRBD1. TRBV23-1 is sorted into the ORF group, with uncertain function. V gave up 7 bases and J gave up 2 bases; unmatched junction bases: 11. CDR3 size: 15 residues. The CDR3 DNA sequence: TGCGCCAGCAAAGCAGGGGGTTGGGCCACCTACGAGCAGTACTTC. Translation: CASKAGGWATYEQYF.

This chain joins TRBV25-1 and TRBJ1-4; no firm D call. Germline lookup yields CDR1 MGHDK and CDR2 SYGVNS. Between the trimmed V and J ends, which lost 4 bases and 10 bases, there was a span of 10 bases. This CDR3 spans 12 amino acids. The CDR3 region has the DNA TGTGCCAGCAGTGCGCGTTTCGGAAAACTGTTTTTT. Its translation: CASSARFGKLFF.

The chain uses TRBV11-2 and TRBJ2-6, with unresolved D. Trimming pared 7 bases from V and 4 bases from J, leaving 17 bases between. The CDR3 sequence is 16 residues long. The germline V gene encodes CDR1 SGHAT and CDR2 FQNNGV. CDR3 in amino acids: CASTLDSGSGANVLTF. The CDR3 nucleotides are TGTGCCAGCACCCTCGACTCAGGCTCGGGGGCCAACGTCCTGACTTTC.

This clone has only a few counts. V and J are TRBV4-2 and TRBJ2-1, with no clear D. The CDR3 sequence is 15 residues long. Germline CDR1 and CDR2: LGHNA and YNFKEQ. Deletions cut 1 base from V and 3 bases from J, with 10 bases between. CDR3 in DNA: TGTGCCAGCAGCCAAGCACCCGACGGCTACAATGAGCAGTTCTTC. It codes for CASSQAPDGYNEQFF.

The rearrangement joins TRBV11-3 to TRBJ2-2, with D unclear. The CDR3 spans 13 residues. Germline CDR1 reads SGHNT; CDR2 reads YENEEA. Between the trimmed V and J ends, which lost 3 bases and 4 bases, there was a span of 6 bases. In DNA form, the CDR3 reads TGTGCCAGCAGCTTGGGGTCCACCGGGGAGCTGTTTTTT. Protein sequence: CASSLGSTGELFF.

V is TRBV29-1 and J is TRBJ2-5; 8 bases match TRBD2. Trimming took 4 bases from V and 1 from J; bases not matched to a gene: 11. Germline CDR1 SQVTM, CDR2 ANQGSEA. The CDR3 consists of 16 residues. For the CDR3, the DNA is TGCAGCGTTGTTGGGGCGGGGGGTCGACCCCAAGAGACCCAGTACTTC. This codes for CSVVGAGGRPQETQYF.

This clone was observed a few times. This chain joins TRBV7-9 and TRBJ1-2; D possibly corresponds to TRBD1 (6 bases). Trimming pared 1 base from V and 0 bases from J, leaving 9 bases between. The CDR3 is 15 residues long. Germline-derived CDR1 and CDR2 are SEHNR and FQNEAQ (reference sequence). The CDR3 loop is CASSLGGGANYGYTF. CDR3 bases: TGTGCCAGCAGCTTAGGAGGGGGGGCTAACTATGGCTACACCTTC.

V and J are TRBV14 and TRBJ1-5; D not resolved. Germline CDR1 SGHDN, CDR2 FVKESK. The CDR3 runs to 13 residues. Trimming pared 4 bases from V and 9 bases from J, leaving 13 bases between. Written as DNA, the CDR3 is TGTGCCAGCAGCCCAGCGGGCAGTGGGCCCCAGCATTTT. As protein: CASSPAGSGPQHF.